One sample yielded the 8 T cell receptor beta chains listed below, sequenced in a study of control samples from healthy donors and cancer patients (dated by TCRdb to the early 2020s). The library was generated by the immunoSEQ multiplex PCR assay. TCRdb took this table from immuneACCESS and kept in-frame rearrangements with V and J called. Such tables lack part of the clones; where checked against another copy, unresolved V genes explain under half of the gap, and the rest is unexplained. Present in this sample are roughly 180,000 clones, about 91% of which were seen just once. Together, the top ten hold 2% to 2.5% of the sample. Specimen: blood. The receptors stem from a woman in her 40s in good health.

CDR3 amino acids: CASGTGTSGNTDTQYF. The CDR3 DNA is TGTGCTAGTGGTACCGGGACTAGCGGCAACACAGATACGCAGTATTTT. The chain has TRBV12-5 and TRBJ2-3, with 11 bases lining up with TRBD2. Looked up from germline, CDR1 is LGHNT and CDR2 is FRNRAP. With 5 bases clipped from V and 2 bases from J, the junction kept 6 bases outside the gene matches. This CDR3 has 16 residues.

The genes are TRBV3-1 (or the pseudogene TRBV3-2) and TRBJ1-4; D gene ambiguous. The germline CDR1 and CDR2 sequences are LGHDT and YNNKEL (reference sequence). V was trimmed by 6 bases and J by 8 bases, leaving 13 bases between them. The CDR3 runs to 13 residues. Here the CDR3 reads CASSPGVGEKLFF. The DNA of the CDR3 is TGTGCCAGCAGTCCCGGGGTTGGGGAAAAACTGTTTTTT.

The chain combines TRBV29-1 with TRBJ1-2, with 10 bases matching TRBD1. CDR3 size: 15 residues. The ends lost 4 bases at V and 3 bases at J; junction bases unmatched: 8. Germline lookup yields CDR1 SQVTM and CDR2 ANQGSEA. This CDR3 is CSVAPTGGRDYGYTF. Written as DNA, the CDR3 is TGCAGCGTTGCCCCGACAGGGGGCCGGGACTATGGCTACACCTTC.

This rearrangement joins TRBV19 to TRBJ2-6; D uncertain. Trimming pared 5 bases from V and 4 bases from J, leaving 9 bases between. The germline gives CDR1 LNHDA, CDR2 SQIVND (reference sequence). CDR3 length: 14 amino acids. Here the CDR3 reads CASSPQSGANVLTF. CDR3 sequence (DNA): TGTGCCAGTAGTCCCCAATCCGGGGCCAACGTCCTGACTTTC.

The genes are TRBV7-6 and TRBJ2-5; 14 bases are a match to TRBD2. Germline CDR1 and CDR2: SGHVS and FNYEAQ. Unmatched junction bases numbered 6, after V lost 5 bases and J lost 1 base. CDR3 length equals 17 residues. The CDR3 here is CASSLGLAGGLQETQYF. The CDR3 DNA sequence: TGTGCCAGCAGCCTCGGACTAGCGGGGGGCCTCCAAGAGACCCAGTACTTC. The variable domain in full, completed from reference TRBV7-6 and TRBJ2-5, reads GAGVSQSPRYKVTKRGQDVALRCDPISGHVSLYWYRQALGQGPEFLTYFNYEAQQDKSGLPNDRFSAERPEGSISTLTIQRTEQRDSAMYRCASSLGLAGGLQETQYFGPGTRLLVL.

The CDR3 nucleotides are TGTGCCAGCAGCGGCGGCTATGGCTACACCTTC. Amino acid sequence: CASSGGYGYTF. The rearrangement uses TRBV14 and TRBJ1-2; no clear D. Germline-derived CDR1 and CDR2 are SGHDN and FVKESK. Trimming removed 5 bases from V and 4 bases from J, with 5 bases in between. This CDR3 region has 11 residues.

The chain has TRBV7-8 and TRBJ1-5; D is possibly TRBD1 (5 bases). The CDR3 spans 14 residues. V lost 1 base and J lost 5, with 9 bases in between. The germline gives CDR1 SGHVS, CDR2 FQNEAQ. The CDR3 reads CASSLGQSYQPQHF. Here the CDR3 DNA reads TGTGCCAGCAGCTTAGGACAGAGCTATCAGCCCCAGCATTTT.

The genes are TRBV2 and TRBJ1-5; D is possibly TRBD1 (5 bases). V was pared by 2 bases and J by 4 bases, with 12 bases between. Germline-derived CDR1 and CDR2 are SNHLY and FYNNEI. The CDR3 runs 15 residues. The CDR3, as DNA: TGTGCCAGCAGTGAAAGCGGGACGGCTAATCAGCCCCAGCATTTT. Its translation: CASSESGTANQPQHF.